Presented here are 20 T cell receptor beta chains from one specimen sequenced in a study of T cells after yellow fever vaccination. Using its own MiXCR run on the 5' RACE reads, TCRdb lists one record per CDR3 protein. The sample lists 620,000 or so distinct CDR3 sequences, about 15% occurring once. Sequencing used PBMCs, obtained 5 to 6 days after the first yellow fever vaccination. The receptors shown here come from a man aged 18-30 years who received the YFV17D yellow fever vaccine.

The rearrangement joins TRBV9 to TRBJ2-3, with 11 bases identical to TRBD2. Looked up from germline, CDR1 is SGDLS and CDR2 is YYNGEE. Trimming took 0 bases from V and 3 from J; bases not matched to a gene: 3. The CDR3 covers 16 residues. The DNA of the CDR3 is TGTGCCAGCAGCGTAGTTCTAGCGGGGGGAACAGATACGCAGTATTTT. This gives the protein CASSVVLAGGTDTQYF.

In nucleotides, the CDR3 is TGTGCCAGCAGTCAGGGGGGTGCTGAAGCTTTCTTT. It is translated as CASSQGGAEAFF. The chain is built from TRBV3-1 and TRBJ1-1, with 7 positions matching TRBD1. The CDR3 spans 12 residues. The germline gives CDR1 LGHDT, CDR2 YNNKEL (reference sequence). With V trimmed by 6 bases and J by 6 bases, 4 bases remained unmatched.

The V and J genes are TRBV15 and TRBJ2-2; 7 nucleotides match TRBD1. This CDR3 has 16 residues. Germline V gene data show CDR1 as LNHNV and CDR2 as YYDKDF (reference sequence). V shed 4 bases, J shed 4 bases, and the junction held 9 bases outside the gene matches. The CDR3 bases are TGTGCCACCAGCAAAGGACGGGACAGCTTCACCGGGGAGCTGTTTTTT. Protein: CATSKGRDSFTGELFF.

The chain recombines TRBV6-2 or TRBV6-3 with TRBJ2-2; 14 bases map to TRBD2. With 2 bases clipped from V and 8 bases from J, the junction kept 13 bases outside the gene matches. Per the germline V gene, CDR1 is MNHEY and CDR2 is SVGEGT. There are 19 residues in the CDR3. CDR3 residues: CASSYVGTSGGIPTGELFF. In DNA form, the CDR3 reads TGTGCCAGCAGTTACGTCGGGACTAGCGGGGGAATACCGACGGGGGAGCTGTTTTTT.

This chain connects TRBV12-3 or TRBV12-4 to TRBJ2-1; D is possibly TRBD1 (5 bases). V was trimmed by 5 bases and J by 7 bases, leaving 15 bases between them. The CDR3 spans 14 residues. CDR3 in DNA: TGTGCCAGCAGTCACAGGTCCGCAAGGAATGAGCAGTTCTTC. Its translation is CASSHRSARNEQFF.

This rearrangement joins TRBV4-3 to TRBJ2-1, with a tentative D call TRBD2 (5 bases). CDR1 and CDR2 (germline): LGHNA, YSLEER. CDR3 size: 16 residues. Trimming took 0 bases from V and 3 from J, leaving 12 bases between them. In DNA, the CDR3 is TGCGCCAGCAGCCAAGAAAGCGGAATAATCTACAATGAGCAGTTCTTC. It encodes CASSQESGIIYNEQFF.

This clonotype was seen a handful of times. The chain employs TRBV12-3 or TRBV12-4 and TRBJ1-1; D is unresolved. CDR3 size: 14 residues. Trimming stripped 7 bases from V and 5 bases from J, with 17 bases between. Written as DNA, the CDR3 is TGTGCCAGCACTCATTTTGGGTCCCAGACTGAAGCTTTCTTT. Translating it yields CASTHFGSQTEAFF.

This clonotype has a handful of counts. The V gene is TRBV5-6, the J gene TRBJ1-2, with TRBD1 matching over 8 bases. The CDR3 sequence is 13 residues long. V lost 4 bases to trimming and J lost 8 bases; unmatched junction nucleotides: 7. The germline CDR1 and CDR2 sequences are SGHDT and YYEEEE. This CDR3 is CASSAQRTGGYTF. The CDR3 DNA reads as TGTGCCAGCAGCGCGCAAAGGACAGGGGGCTACACCTTC.

The CDR3 loop is CATSLPGTNTGELFF. In nucleotides, the CDR3 is TGTGCCACCAGTCTGCCAGGGACGAACACCGGGGAGCTGTTTTTT. The chain links TRBV24-1 to TRBJ2-2, with TRBD1 as a possible D gene (5 bases). CDR1 and CDR2 (germline): KGHDR, SFDVKD. Trimming removed 6 bases at V and 0 bases at J, with 10 bases between. The CDR3 runs 15 residues.

A few counts support this clonotype. The chain links TRBV7-9 to TRBJ2-7; TRBD2 might be the D (6 bases). Germline CDR1 reads SEHNR; CDR2 reads FQNEAQ (reference sequence). Between the trimmed V and J ends, which lost 1 base and 7 bases, there was a span of 11 bases. The CDR3 is made up of 13 amino acids. The CDR3 sequence is CASSLGGEEEQYV. The CDR3 DNA reads TGTGCCAGCAGCTTAGGCGGGGAAGAGGAGCAGTACGTC.

The chain employs TRBV4-3 and TRBJ1-6, with D unresolved. The length of the CDR3 is 17 residues. CDR1 and CDR2 (germline): LGHNA, YSLEER. The V end lost 0 bases, the J end lost 5 bases, and 14 bases lay between the germline ends. CDR3: CASSQDSPLLHNSPLHF. The CDR3 DNA reads TGCGCCAGCAGCCAAGATTCACCGCTCCTCCATAATTCACCCCTCCACTTT.

CDR3 nucleotide sequence: TGTGCCAGCTCATACACCTCGAGGGCTGGAAACACCATATATTTT. Translated: CASSYTSRAGNTIYF. The rearrangement joins TRBV18 to TRBJ1-3; no reliable D call. The CDR3 is 15 amino acids. Germline V gene data show CDR1 as KGHSH and CDR2 as LQKENI. V was pared by 5 bases and J by 2 bases, with 13 bases between.

The chain recombines TRBV5-1 with TRBJ2-3, with a weak D call TRBD1 (8 bases). V lost 7 bases and J 4 bases, leaving 19 bases between the germline ends. Germline-derived CDR1 and CDR2 are SGHRS and YFSETQ. The CDR3 runs to 15 residues. In DNA form, the CDR3 reads TGCGCCAGCGCGGGGGACAGGCAGGGGCCAGATACGCAGTATTTT. It encodes CASAGDRQGPDTQYF.

CDR3 coding DNA: TGTGCCAGCTTGAAAGACAATTCACCCCTCCACTTT. Residues: CASLKDNSPLHF. The chain uses TRBV6-6 and TRBJ1-6; no clear D. Trimming took 8 bases from V and 7 from J, leaving 9 bases between them. The CDR3 has 12 amino acids. Germline V CDR1 and CDR2: MNHNY, SVGAGI (reference sequence).

This clonotype was found many times. The V and J genes are TRBV5-1 and TRBJ2-7, with D perhaps assigned TRBD1 or TRBD2 (5 bases each). The CDR3 covers 15 residues. The germline V gene encodes CDR1 SGHRS and CDR2 YFSETQ. Trimming removed 0 bases at V and 5 bases at J, with 15 bases between. Here the CDR3 DNA reads TGCGCCAGCAGCTTGGATGGACGGGACGGCGACGAGCAGTACGTC. Amino acid sequence: CASSLDGRDGDEQYV.

This clonotype was counted only a few times. J is TRBJ2-5 and V is TRBV10-3; TRBD2 agrees at 7 bases. This CDR3 has 14 amino acids. V gave up 6 bases and J gave up 2 bases; unmatched junction bases: 6. Germline V CDR1 and CDR2: ENHRY, SYGVKD. The CDR3 DNA is TGTGCCATCAGCCGGGGGGAGAGACAAGAGACCCAGTACTTC. Translated, it gives CAISRGERQETQYF.

V is TRBV7-9 and J is TRBJ2-1; the match to TRBD1 covers 7 bases. The CDR3 totals 12 residues. V lost 10 bases and J lost 5; bases outside the gene matches: 5. The germline gives CDR1 SEHNR, CDR2 FQNEAQ (reference sequence). Here the CDR3 reads CAIGTANNEQFF. In nucleotides, the CDR3 is TGTGCCATCGGGACAGCCAACAATGAGCAGTTCTTC.

In its sample, this clonotype was seen a few times. The chain is built from TRBV14 and TRBJ1-1, with a weak D call TRBD1 (6 bases). V lost 8 bases and J 0 bases, leaving 10 bases between the germline ends. CDR3 length: 13 amino acids. CDR1 is SGHDN and CDR2 is FVKESK in the germline V gene. CDR3 protein: CASQGFMNTEAFF. DNA of the CDR3: TGTGCCAGCCAGGGGTTTATGAACACTGAAGCTTTCTTT.

The sample holds a few counts of this clonotype. The rearrangement uses TRBV7-2 and TRBJ2-7; a weak D match, TRBD2 (6 bases). The CDR3 runs 16 residues. V lost 7 bases and J lost 3, with 22 bases in between. Germline CDR1 and CDR2: SGHTA and FQGNSA. The CDR3 region has the DNA TGTGCCAGCAACTCCGGGGGTCCTCGAGGCTACTACGAGCAGTACGTC. Amino acid sequence: CASNSGGPRGYYEQYV.

Turning to this clonotype: One end of the junction is discordant with germline, which a read error may explain. This chain uses TRBV29-1 with TRBJ2-3; D may correspond to TRBD1 or TRBD2 (5 bases each). Germline values: CDR1 SQVTM, CDR2 ANQGSEA. CDR3 length equals 14 residues. The CDR3 sequence is CSVGQRGSTDTKYF. DNA for the CDR3: TGCAGCGTTGGGCAGAGGGGAAGCACAGATACGAAGTATTTT.